What follows are 24 T cell receptor beta chains derived from one specimen sequenced in a study of CD8 T cell repertoires and HIV-1 epitope variants. Which antigens these TCRs recognize remains unknown. The assay was immunoSEQ multiplex PCR, and TCRdb's table has in-frame clones only and misses some. The data show around 5,000 clones, with about 70% seen just once and roughly 42% held by the top ten. Material for sequencing was cultured CD8+ T cells derived from PBMCs. The source of these receptors is a male donor with HIV.

The CDR3 sequence is CASSSDRSYEQYF. CDR3 nucleotide sequence: TGTGCCAGCAGCAGCGACAGGAGTTACGAGCAGTACTTC. The chain recombines TRBV5-8 with TRBJ2-7; D might be TRBD1 (6 bases). The V gene's germline CDR1 is SGHTS and CDR2 YDEGEE. The CDR3 loop spans 13 amino acids. The V end lost 4 bases, the J end lost 4 bases, and 12 bases lay between the germline ends.

This clone appeared a single time. This chain connects TRBV28 to TRBJ2-5; TRBD1 might be the D (6 bases). The CDR3 runs to 13 residues. Trimming cost V 5 bases and J 0 bases, with 7 bases left between them. The germline V gene has CDR1 MDHEN and CDR2 SYDVKM. For the CDR3, the DNA is TGTGCCAGCAGTACAGGGTACCAAGAGACCCAGTACTTC. This codes for CASSTGYQETQYF.

This chain connects TRBV4-3 to TRBJ2-7; 10 nucleotides align to TRBD1. With V trimmed by 4 bases and J by 5 bases, 5 bases remained unmatched. The CDR3 is 14 amino acids. Per the germline V gene, CDR1 is LGHNA and CDR2 is YSLEER. CDR3: CASSPKGQGDEQYF. The CDR3 nucleotides are TGCGCCAGCAGCCCAAAAGGACAGGGGGACGAGCAGTACTTC.

This clone was observed a handful of times. The rearrangement joins TRBV7-6 to TRBJ2-7; 8 nucleotides align to TRBD1. Germline loops: CDR1 SGHVS, CDR2 FNYEAQ. The CDR3 is 14 residues long. With 4 bases clipped from V and 1 base from J, the junction kept 3 bases outside the gene matches. The CDR3 DNA sequence: TGTGCCAGCAGCTACGGACAGGGTTCCTACGAGCAGTACTTC. Translating gives CASSYGQGSYEQYF.

A few counts support this clone. The J gene is TRBJ2-7, the V gene TRBV2; 7 nucleotides match TRBD2. The CDR3 is 14 residues long. J was trimmed by 7 bases and V by 8 bases; bases with no gene match: 14. In germline, CDR1 is SNHLY, CDR2 FYNNEI. In DNA, the CDR3 is TGTGCCAGCCAGCACGGAGCGGGGCTTGGGGAGCAGTACTTC. The encoded protein is CASQHGAGLGEQYF.

The chain couples TRBV7-8 to TRBJ2-3; D gene uncertain. Trimming took 0 bases from V and 5 from J, leaving 9 bases between them. The CDR3 runs to 14 residues. The germline V gene has CDR1 SGHVS and CDR2 FQNEAQ. The CDR3 loop is CASSLASVGDTQYF. CDR3 coding DNA: TGTGCCAGCAGCTTAGCGAGCGTTGGAGATACGCAGTATTTT.

This clone was observed a single time. This chain joins TRBV30 and TRBJ2-1, with D possibly matching TRBD2 (6 bases). The CDR3 totals 15 residues. Germline CDR1 reads GTSNPN; CDR2 reads SVGIG (reference sequence). The V gene lost 5 bases and the J gene lost 3 bases, with 17 bases spanning the gap. Here the CDR3 reads CAWATGTSIYNEQFF. As DNA, the CDR3 is TGTGCCTGGGCAACTGGGACTTCAATCTACAATGAGCAGTTCTTC. The entire variable domain, with the rest obtained from reference TRBV30 and TRBJ2-1, is as follows: SQTIHQWPATLVQPVGSPLSLECTVEGTSNPNLYWYRQAAGRGLQLLFYSVGIGQISSEVPQNLSASRPQDRQFILSSKKLLLSDSGFYLCAWATGTSIYNEQFFGPGTRLTVL.

The CDR3 region has the DNA TGTGCCAGCAGCGTAGGCGGCAGCTCCTACGAGCAGTACTTC. It translates to CASSVGGSSYEQYF. The chain has TRBV5-6 and TRBJ2-7; D not certain. The V end was cut by 4 bases, the J end by 0 bases, with 11 bases between. Germline V gene data show CDR1 as SGHDT and CDR2 as YYEEEE. The CDR3 extends over 14 amino acids. Complete variable domain (other parts from reference TRBV5-6 and TRBJ2-7): DAGVTQSPTHLIKTRGQQVTLRCSPKSGHDTVSWYQQALGQGPQFIFQYYEEEERQRGNFPDRFSGHQFPNYSSELNVNALLLGDSALYLCASSVGGSSYEQYFGPGTRLTVT.

The chain is built from TRBV6-1 and TRBJ2-1, with a possible D match to TRBD1 (6 bases). This CDR3 is 13 amino acids long. Germline CDR1 MNHNS, CDR2 SASEGT. V shed 7 bases and J shed 8 bases, with 15 bases lying between them. In DNA, the CDR3 is TGTGCCAGCACAACAGGGACAAGCGATGAGCAGTTCTTC. It is translated as CASTTGTSDEQFF.

The V call is TRBV5-1, the J call TRBJ1-1; no clear D gene. The V gene's germline CDR1 is SGHRS and CDR2 YFSETQ. This CDR3 is built from 13 residues. The V and J ends lost 4 bases and 4 bases respectively, with 11 bases between them. CDR3 amino acids: CASSGNPSTEAFF. CDR3 nucleotides: TGCGCCAGCAGCGGCAATCCTAGCACTGAAGCTTTCTTT.

There are a few counts of this clone. The chain uses TRBV13 and TRBJ2-5; the D gene is possibly TRBD2 (5 bases). Trimming cost V 1 base and J 1 base, with 7 bases left between them. The CDR3 loop spans 14 amino acids. Germline CDR1 PRHDT, CDR2 FYEKMQ (reference sequence). CDR3 in amino acids: CASSLEAGQETQYF. The CDR3 bases are TGTGCCAGCAGCTTAGAGGCGGGCCAAGAGACCCAGTACTTC.

The chain recombines TRBV7-6 with TRBJ2-1; TRBD2 aligns across 12 bases. After removal of 7 bases from V and 7 bases from J, the junction contained 8 bases not matched to a gene. Germline lookup yields CDR1 SGHVS and CDR2 FNYEAQ. CDR3 length: 15 residues. The CDR3 spells CASTETSGSRNEQFF. Written as DNA, the CDR3 is TGTGCCAGCACCGAGACTAGCGGGAGTCGGAATGAGCAGTTCTTC.

V and J are TRBV29-1 and TRBJ1-2; 7 bases are a match to TRBD1. V lost 3 bases and J lost 1; bases outside the gene matches: 8. Germline lookup yields CDR1 SQVTM and CDR2 ANQGSEA. CDR3 length: 15 residues. The DNA for the CDR3 is TGCAGCGTTGACAGGGACAGAGAGTTTAACTATGGCTACACCTTC. This sequence encodes CSVDRDREFNYGYTF.

This clone has only one observation. This chain connects TRBV27 to TRBJ2-1; weak D call: TRBD2 (5 bases). This CDR3 is 15 amino acids long. V dropped 2 bases and J dropped 7 bases, with 15 bases sitting between them. CDR1 is MNHEY, CDR2 SMNVEV, per germline (reference sequence). In nucleotides, the CDR3 is TGTGCCAGCAGTTTAGGTTGGACTCCAAAAAATGAGCAGTTCTTC. This translates into CASSLGWTPKNEQFF.

This clone was seen only a few times. J is TRBJ1-1 and V is TRBV7-2; D call uncertain. The CDR3 totals 13 residues. Germline V gene data show CDR1 as SGHTA and CDR2 as FQGNSA. V gave up 1 base and J gave up 5 bases, with 8 bases separating them. CDR3 loop: CASSLVARTEAFF. The CDR3 DNA sequence: TGTGCCAGCAGCTTAGTAGCGCGAACTGAAGCTTTCTTT.

This clone was counted once. The junction shows a germline mismatch at one end, possibly a read error. The gene calls are TRBV7-9 and TRBJ2-2; 10 bases match TRBD2. The CDR3 runs 15 residues. Germline V gene data show CDR1 as SEHNR and CDR2 as FQNEAQ (reference sequence). The CDR3 region is CASSLAGAATGELFF. CDR3 in DNA: TGTGCCAGCAGCCTAGCGGGAGCGGCCACCGGGGAGCTGTTTTTT.

The table lists this clone with a few counts. The chain recombines TRBV4-3 with TRBJ2-7, with 9 bases fitting TRBD1. The germline CDR1 and CDR2 sequences are LGHNA and YSLEER. The CDR3 extends over 16 amino acids. V shed 3 bases and J 1 base; nucleotides not matched to a gene: 7. CDR3 sequence: CASSHSGTGQSYEQYF. In nucleotides, the CDR3 is TGCGCCAGCAGCCACTCCGGGACAGGGCAGTCCTACGAGCAGTACTTC.

This clone was detected only a few times. V and J are TRBV7-6 and TRBJ2-7; D remains ambiguous. This CDR3 region has 15 residues. CDR1 and CDR2 from the germline V gene are SGHVS and FNYEAQ. Trimming removed 1 base from V and 3 bases from J, with 13 bases in between. The CDR3 DNA sequence: TGTGCCAGCAGCTTAGAGGCAGACTCCTACTACGAGCAGTACTTC. Its translation is CASSLEADSYYEQYF.

This clone was seen just once. The chain joins TRBV15 to TRBJ2-2; 9 nucleotides align to TRBD2. The CDR3 length is 16 residues. Germline lookup yields CDR1 LNHNV and CDR2 YYDKDF (reference sequence). The trim removed 5 bases at V and 5 bases at J, leaving 9 bases unmatched. The CDR3 region is CATSAGGGAGTGELFF. The CDR3 DNA is TGTGCCACCAGCGCGGGAGGGGGCGCGGGGACCGGGGAGCTGTTTTTT.

The CDR3, as DNA: TGTGCCAGCGGGACGTGGGAGACCCAGTACTTC. This sequence encodes CASGTWETQYF. The gene calls are TRBV5-4 and TRBJ2-5, with D perhaps given as TRBD1 or TRBD2 (5 bases each). Germline loops: CDR1 SGHNT, CDR2 YYREEE (reference sequence). The CDR3 runs 11 residues. Trimming pared 7 bases from V and 5 bases from J, leaving 9 bases between.

This chain connects TRBV28 to TRBJ2-6; D not resolved. V was shortened by 5 bases and J by 1 base, with 9 bases between the two germline ends. This CDR3 contains 15 residues. Per germline, CDR1 MDHEN and CDR2 SYDVKM. The CDR3 coding sequence is TGTGCCAGCAGTAGCACAAGGTCTGGGGCCAACGTCCTGACTTTC. It yields the protein CASSSTRSGANVLTF.

The chain uses TRBV29-1 and TRBJ2-1; 7 positions agree with TRBD2. V shed 1 base, J shed 7 bases, and the junction held 10 bases outside the gene matches. Germline CDR1 and CDR2: SQVTM and ANQGSEA. The CDR3 spans 15 residues. CDR3 bases: TGCAGCGTTGAAGGGAGACTAGCCCTAATGAATGAGCAGTTCTTC. The encoded protein is CSVEGRLALMNEQFF.

The rearrangement joins TRBV5-1 to TRBJ2-7; D perhaps matches TRBD1 (6 bases). The CDR3 sequence is 15 residues long. Germline V gene sequence: CDR1 SGHRS, CDR2 YFSETQ. V was cut by 4 bases and J by 2 bases, with 16 bases left in between. CDR3 amino acids: CASSPGQGLAYEQYF. The CDR3 DNA reads as TGCGCCAGCAGCCCGGGGCAGGGGTTAGCCTACGAGCAGTACTTC. Combining the CDR3 with reference TRBV5-1 and TRBJ2-7 gives the whole variable domain KAGVTQTPRYLIKTRGQQVTLSCSPISGHRSVSWYQQTPGQGLQFLFEYFSETQRNKGNFPGRFSGRQFSNSRSEMNVSTLELGDSALYLCASSPGQGLAYEQYFGPGTRLTVT.

The chain couples TRBV6-5 to TRBJ2-7, with D tentatively TRBD1 (5 bases). Trimming shortened V by 5 bases and J by 2 bases, and 13 bases separated the two germline ends. The CDR3 covers 14 residues. Per germline, CDR1 MNHEY and CDR2 SVGAGI. The CDR3 coding sequence is TGTGCCAGCAGTCCCTCCTGGGGCACCTACGAGCAGTACTTC. It is translated as CASSPSWGTYEQYF.